This T cell receptor beta chain was found in a study of long-term antiretroviral therapy in people with HIV. Study conclusions and caveats: Viral resistance, ART adherence and therapy changes all lacked available data.

This was the immunoSEQ v3.0 assay at survey level. Here immunoSEQ multiplex PCR was the method, and the copy in TCRdb shows in-frame clones only, minus some. The repertoire consists of 25,000 to 30,000 clones, with roughly 90% occurring once and the leading ten covering 3% to 4.5%. Trimming cost V 0 bases and J 5 bases; bases outside gene matches: 5. Germline loops: CDR1 SGDLS, CDR2 YYNGEE. The CDR3 is made up of 14 amino acids. As concerns this clone: Antigen: not known.

The V call is TRBV9, the J call TRBJ2-7; 7 bases are a match to TRBD2. The sequencing used unsorted PBMCs, collected 1.8 years after starting antiretroviral therapy. This receptor was identified in a woman aged 18-29 years with HIV. CDR3 sequence: CASSVEGLQDEQYF. For the CDR3, the DNA is TGTGCCAGCAGCGTAGAGGGACTACAAGACGAGCAGTACTTC.